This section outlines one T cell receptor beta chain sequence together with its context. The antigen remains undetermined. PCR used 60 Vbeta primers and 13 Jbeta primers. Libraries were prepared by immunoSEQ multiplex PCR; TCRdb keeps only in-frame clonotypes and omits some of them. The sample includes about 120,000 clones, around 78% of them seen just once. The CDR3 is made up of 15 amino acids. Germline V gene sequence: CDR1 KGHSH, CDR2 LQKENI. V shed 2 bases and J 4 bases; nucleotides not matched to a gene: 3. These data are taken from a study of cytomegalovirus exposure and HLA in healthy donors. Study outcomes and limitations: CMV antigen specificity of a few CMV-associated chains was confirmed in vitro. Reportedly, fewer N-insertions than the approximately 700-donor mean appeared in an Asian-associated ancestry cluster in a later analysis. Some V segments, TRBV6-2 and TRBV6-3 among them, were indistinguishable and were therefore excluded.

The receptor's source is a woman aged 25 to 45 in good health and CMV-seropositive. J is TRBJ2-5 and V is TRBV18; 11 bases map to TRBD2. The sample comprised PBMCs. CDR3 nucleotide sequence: TGTGCCAGCTCACCAAGCCTAGCGGGGGGAGAGACCCAGTACTTC. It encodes CASSPSLAGGETQYF.